Below are 5 T cell receptor beta chains sequenced from a single sample in a study of blood T cell repertoires in COVID-19. The method was immunoSEQ multiplex PCR; TCRdb's version includes in-frame clones alone and lacks a portion of them. Of a few hundred thousand clones listed, about 90% were seen once; the top ten hold 3% to 3.5%. Material: PBMCs or T cells enriched from blood (not recorded which). The receptors stem from a woman in her fifties or sixties in a cohort exposed to, infected with or recovered from COVID-19 (not recorded which).

This chain uses TRBV5-6 with TRBJ1-2, with 8 bases that match TRBD1. CDR1 and CDR2 (germline): SGHDT, YYEEEE. V was clipped by 5 bases and J by 7 bases; unmatched bases: 16. CDR3 length: 16 amino acids. The CDR3 bases are TGTGCCAGCAGGTATTTAAGAACGACAGGGGTGAGTGGCTACACCTTC. It is translated as CASRYLRTTGVSGYTF.

The chain couples TRBV30 to TRBJ2-1; D gene uncertain. The CDR3 is 13 residues long. Germline values: CDR1 GTSNPN, CDR2 SVGIG (reference sequence). The V end lost 0 bases, the J end lost 9 bases, and 12 bases lay between the germline ends. The CDR3 nucleotides read TGTGCCTGGAGTGTAATCACGCGTGGTGAGCAGTTCTTC. Residues: CAWSVITRGEQFF.

The chain couples TRBV6-5 to TRBJ2-2; 10 bases are shared with TRBD1. The CDR3 has 14 residues. In germline, CDR1 is MNHEY, CDR2 SVGAGI. V lost 5 bases and J lost 12; bases outside the gene matches: 9. The CDR3 here is CASSPDRGASKLFF. CDR3 DNA: TGTGCCAGCAGTCCGGACAGGGGGGCCAGTAAGCTGTTTTTT.

This clone has only a few counts. The gene calls are TRBV9 and TRBJ2-7; D is perhaps TRBD1 (5 bases). The V and J ends lost 2 bases and 3 bases respectively, with 6 bases between them. The CDR3 has 12 residues. The V gene's germline CDR1 is SGDLS and CDR2 YYNGEE. CDR3 bases: TGTGCCAGCAGCGTTCAGGGCTACGAGCAGTACTTC. Amino acid sequence: CASSVQGYEQYF.

This chain connects TRBV7-2 to TRBJ1-6, with a weak D call TRBD1 (5 bases). The V end was cut by 5 bases, the J end by 7 bases, with 12 bases between. Per the germline V gene, CDR1 is SGHTA and CDR2 is FQGNSA. The CDR3 totals 14 residues. CDR3 in amino acids: CASSPFGGNSPLHF. The CDR3 DNA reads TGTGCCAGCAGCCCTTTCGGGGGGAATTCACCCCTCCACTTT.